This TCR beta chain was documented in a study of cytomegalovirus exposure and HLA in healthy donors (dated by TCRdb to between 2016 and 2019). Background on the whole study: According to a later analysis, one platform produced both the approximately 110 validation repertoires and the approximately 600 repertoires of the first cohort. The study was designed to test whether signatures of past pathogen exposure could be identified by cataloging public T cell receptors. In addition to the first cohort of 650 to 800 subjects, a separate validation cohort of 100 to 150 different subjects was used. To predict cytomegalovirus infection status, the study combined high-throughput TCR immunosequencing, statistical association of individual TCRs with disease status, and machine learning.

Comments on this clone: The target of this receptor is not known. Base-call qualities are not available, and no considerably larger clone is one nucleotide away.

The paper's findings and limits, for the study overall: A later analysis had no HLA typing for the validation cohort, so co-occurrence there was scored across all 130 or so repertoires. Across donors, most TCR sequences were observed very rarely, whereas some public TCRs were present in many individuals. Subsequent analysis determined that TCRs grouped into clusters in the first cohort also showed a tendency toward co-occurrence across the approximately 120 validation repertoires, and roughly 95% of cluster scores exceeded 0. In both the original and validation cohorts, the classifier was reported to diagnose cytomegalovirus status with high specificity and sensitivity. A few of the identified cytomegalovirus-associated TCR beta chains were confirmed in vitro to be specific for cytomegalovirus antigens. The study gave a list of some 150 TCR beta chains associated with cytomegalovirus. It was suggested by the authors that the approach could potentially be generalized to other disease states and immunological phenotypes.

The donors were included in the validation cohort of 130 or so subjects, a group kept apart from the roughly 700-subject first cohort. The protocol used for the library was the immunoSEQ multiplex PCR assay. Under the source paper's analysis protocol: To diagnose cytomegalovirus status from the catalog of TCR beta chain sequences, a statistical classification framework was built. The table comes from immuneACCESS by way of TCRdb, which keeps in-frame sequences with V and J called. Part of the clones is missing from these tables; in studies checked, under half for an unresolved V gene and the rest for unknown reasons. From that table come the V and J calls and clone size; the DNA was used to work out D and trimming. This sample comprises about 58,000 clones, around nine tenths of them detected only once. The ten largest make up roughly 1% of the sample. CDR1 and CDR2, per the germline V gene, are SQVTM and ANQGSEA. The CDR3 numbers 12 residues from cysteine through phenylalanine. Of all the DNA, just the CDR3 is kept, 36 bases in frame from base 1. V is trimmed back by 6 bases and J by 3 bases, and the junction contains 5 bases that no gene match accounts for.

The chain employs TRBV29-1 and TRBJ2-7; TRBD2 matches 7 bases in the middle. Material: PBMCs. This receptor was identified in a man aged 18 to 30 in good health and CMV-seronegative. The nucleotide sequence is TGCAGCGTGGGAGGGGTCTTCTACGAGCAGTACTTC. It specifies CSVGGVFYEQYF.